The subject of this entry is one T cell receptor (beta chain). Generated by immunoSEQ multiplex PCR, the TCRdb table keeps only in-frame clones and is missing some. The sample consists of some 130,000 clones, approximately 92% of them appearing once. The CDR3 has 14 amino acids. The V gene end was trimmed by 0 bases and the J gene end by 5 bases; junction bases not matched to a gene: 2. The germline V gene encodes CDR1 SGHDT and CDR2 YYEEEE. The sample comes from a study of control samples from healthy donors and cancer patients. The chain employs TRBV5-6 and TRBJ2-5, with 9 bases lining up with TRBD2. Sequenced material: blood. This TCR came from a woman between 45 and 60 years old in good health. The CDR3 DNA is TGTGCCAGCAGCTTGGTGGGACTAGCTGAGACCCAGTACTTC. This sequence encodes CASSLVGLAETQYF.